Described below is a single T cell receptor beta chain sequence and its context. This entry belongs to a study of cytomegalovirus exposure and HLA in healthy donors. The CDR3 contains 15 residues. The junction had 6 bases not matched to a gene; V was cut back by 0 bases and J by 4 bases. Per the germline V gene, CDR1 is LGHNA and CDR2 is YNFKEQ. Primers included in the PCR were 60 Vbeta and 13 Jbeta primers. Measured with immunoSEQ multiplex PCR; TCRdb has only the in-frame clones, and not every one. The data show 150,000 to 200,000 clones, approximately 80% seen once. The receptor comes from a male donor in good health and CMV-seronegative. The chain joins TRBV4-2 to TRBJ2-7; 7 positions agree with TRBD1. The specimen was PBMCs. CDR3 residues: CASSQEEGAEYEQYF. The CDR3, as DNA: TGTGCCAGCAGCCAAGAAGAGGGGGCTGAATACGAGCAGTACTTC.